This T cell receptor beta chain is from a study of CD8 T cells in ankylosing spondylitis. Overall study findings and caveats: For ankylosing spondylitis blood, a TCR beta motif of under ten highly homologous variants appeared characteristic. Matched ankylosing spondylitis synovial fluid reportedly contained a significantly enriched population of disease-linked clones. Disease-linked clones had a CD8+ phenotype and relatively low frequency in peripheral blood. Earlier authors reported some of these motif variants in reactive arthritis synovial fluid and blood.

This clonotype was seen a few times. Its antigen is as yet unknown. Germline loops: CDR1 LNHNV, CDR2 YYDKDF (reference sequence). The V and J ends lost 5 bases and 7 bases respectively, with 17 bases between them. The CDR3 sequence is 15 residues long. Using quantitative 5'-RACE with molecular barcodes, the authors made TCR beta libraries. TCRdb called the 5' RACE reads again in MiXCR, with one record for every CDR3 protein. The repertoire includes about 700,000 distinct CDR3 sequences, around 20% of them detected once, and around a fifth sits in the top ten. J is TRBJ2-2 and V is TRBV15; unclear D gene. The sequence was obtained from a male donor with ankylosing spondylitis. Material: blood, either unsorted or a sorted T cell fraction (not recorded which). This CDR3 reads CATSQLKNRFGELFF. The CDR3 DNA reads TGTGCCACCAGCCAGTTAAAAAACCGGTTCGGGGAGCTGTTTTTT.